The 9 T cell receptor beta chains below come from one sample, sequenced in a study of blood T cell repertoires in COVID-19. This table comes from immunoSEQ multiplex PCR, and its TCRdb copy is limited to in-frame clones, with some not included. The sample records about 140,000 clones, around 86% being singletons. Sample: peripheral blood. These receptors were obtained from a human donor in a cohort sampled during active COVID-19.

In DNA, the CDR3 is TGTGCCAGCAGCTTCTCGACAGGGGTAAGCGAGCAGTACTTC. Protein sequence: CASSFSTGVSEQYF. The chain joins TRBV7-2 to TRBJ2-7; 8 positions match TRBD1. This CDR3 comprises 14 residues. V was pared by 3 bases and J by 6 bases, with 7 bases of the junction left unmatched. CDR1 and CDR2 from the germline V gene are SGHTA and FQGNSA. The full variable domain, with the rest looked up from reference TRBV7-2 and TRBJ2-7, is GAGVSQSPSNKVTEKGKDVELRCDPISGHTALYWYRQSLGQGLEFLIYFQGNSAPDKSGLPSDRFSAERTGGSVSTLTIQRTQQEDSAVYLCASSFSTGVSEQYFGPGTRLTVT.

This chain joins TRBV24-1 and TRBJ2-5; TRBD1 matches at 7 bases. There are 15 residues in the CDR3. CDR1 KGHDR and CDR2 SFDVKD come from the germline V gene. The trim removed 4 bases at V and 1 base at J, leaving 5 bases unmatched. The DNA for the CDR3 is TGTGCCACCAGTGACCCAGACAGGGTCCAAGAGACCCAGTACTTC. Translating it yields CATSDPDRVQETQYF.

The chain uses TRBV7-9 and TRBJ2-1; TRBD2 matches at 11 bases. CDR1 is SEHNR and CDR2 is FQNEAQ in the germline V gene (reference sequence). V shed 5 bases and J 2 bases; nucleotides not matched to a gene: 2. The CDR3 extends over 15 amino acids. The CDR3 bases are TGTGCCAGCAGCCTGACTAGCGGGACCTACAATGAGCAGTTCTTC. Translating gives CASSLTSGTYNEQFF. Combining the CDR3 with reference TRBV7-9 and TRBJ2-1 gives the whole variable domain DTGVSQNPRHKITKRGQNVTFRCDPISEHNRLYWYRQTLGQGPEFLTYFQNEAQLEKSRLLSDRFSAERPKGSFSTLEIQRTEQGDSAMYLCASSLTSGTYNEQFFGPGTRLTVL.

The V and J genes are TRBV5-1 and TRBJ1-1; the D gene is possibly TRBD1 (5 bases). Germline V lookup: CDR1 SGHRS, CDR2 YFSETQ. V was cut by 1 base and J by 5 bases, with 12 bases left in between. The CDR3 has 14 amino acids. The CDR3 DNA reads as TGCGCCAGCAGCTTGTGGGGCGTAGGGACTGAAGCTTTCTTT. It specifies CASSLWGVGTEAFF.

This chain uses TRBV5-1 with TRBJ2-3; D not resolved. CDR3 length: 12 residues. Trimming cost V 6 bases and J 0 bases, with 5 bases left between them. CDR1 and CDR2 from the germline V gene are SGHRS and YFSETQ. The DNA for the CDR3 is TGCGCCAGCACGGAGAGCACAGATACGCAGTATTTT. Its translation: CASTESTDTQYF.

The genes are TRBV12-3 or TRBV12-4 and TRBJ1-1, with D possibly being TRBD1 (6 bases). The CDR3 is made up of 13 amino acids. Trimming shortened V by 6 bases and J by 10 bases, and 18 bases separated the two germline ends. CDR3 nucleotides: TGTGCCAGCAGGGAATCCACAGGGATCAGAGCTTTCTTT. Translated: CASRESTGIRAFF.

This clone was observed once. The chain carries TRBV30 and TRBJ1-3; TRBD1 matches at 9 bases. Germline CDR1 reads GTSNPN; CDR2 reads SVGIG (reference sequence). This CDR3 contains 13 residues. The V gene end was trimmed by 8 bases and the J gene end by 7 bases; junction bases not matched to a gene: 9. The CDR3 region is CAREGTGKNTIYF. In DNA, the CDR3 is TGTGCCAGGGAAGGGACAGGGAAGAACACCATATATTTT.

The rearrangement joins TRBV7-9 to TRBJ1-5, with 7 positions matching TRBD1. Per germline, CDR1 SEHNR and CDR2 FQNEAQ (reference sequence). The CDR3 covers 18 residues. Trimming took 1 base from V and 1 from J; bases not matched to a gene: 10. CDR3: CASSLGGRGIGSNQPQHF. CDR3 DNA sequence: TGTGCCAGCAGCTTAGGTGGCAGGGGGATCGGCAGCAATCAGCCCCAGCATTTT.

V is TRBV14 and J is TRBJ2-2, with D tentatively TRBD2 (5 bases). This CDR3 has 14 amino acids. The V end was cut by 4 bases, the J end by 5 bases, with 11 bases between. Germline CDR1 reads SGHDN; CDR2 reads FVKESK. This chain's CDR3 is CASSPRTWTGELFF. Written as DNA, the CDR3 is TGTGCCAGCAGCCCACGGACTTGGACCGGGGAGCTGTTTTTT.